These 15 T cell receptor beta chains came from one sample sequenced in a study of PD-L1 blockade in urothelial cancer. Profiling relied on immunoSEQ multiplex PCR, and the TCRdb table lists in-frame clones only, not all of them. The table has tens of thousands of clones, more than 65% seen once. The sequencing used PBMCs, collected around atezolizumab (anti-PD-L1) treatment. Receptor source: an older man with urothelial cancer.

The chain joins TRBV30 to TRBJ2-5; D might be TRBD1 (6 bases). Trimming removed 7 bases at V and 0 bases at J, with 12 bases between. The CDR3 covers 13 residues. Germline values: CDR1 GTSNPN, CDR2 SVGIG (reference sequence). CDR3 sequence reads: CASSTGNQETQYF. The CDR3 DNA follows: TGTGCCTCTTCCACAGGGAACCAAGAGACCCAGTACTTC. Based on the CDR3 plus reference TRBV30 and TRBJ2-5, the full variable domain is SQTIHQWPATLVQPVGSPLSLECTVEGTSNPNLYWYRQAAGRGLQLLFYSVGIGQISSEVPQNLSASRPQDRQFILSSKKLLLSDSGFYLCASSTGNQETQYFGPGTRLLVL.

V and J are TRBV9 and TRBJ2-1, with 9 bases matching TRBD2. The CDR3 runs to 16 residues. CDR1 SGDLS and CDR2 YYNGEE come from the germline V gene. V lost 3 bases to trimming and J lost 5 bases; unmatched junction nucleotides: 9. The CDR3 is CASSGLSGSLHNEQFF. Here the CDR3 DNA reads TGTGCCAGCAGCGGACTTAGCGGGAGCTTGCACAATGAGCAGTTCTTC.

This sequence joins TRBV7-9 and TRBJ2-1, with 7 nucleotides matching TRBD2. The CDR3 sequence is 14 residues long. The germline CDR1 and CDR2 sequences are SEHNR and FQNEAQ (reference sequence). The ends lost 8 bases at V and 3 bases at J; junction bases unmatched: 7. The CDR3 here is CASSRRGSYNEQFF. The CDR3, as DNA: TGTGCCAGCTCAAGGCGGGGGAGCTACAATGAGCAGTTCTTC. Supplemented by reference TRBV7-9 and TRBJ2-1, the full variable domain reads DTGVSQNPRHKITKRGQNVTFRCDPISEHNRLYWYRQTLGQGPEFLTYFQNEAQLEKSRLLSDRFSAERPKGSFSTLEIQRTEQGDSAMYLCASSRRGSYNEQFFGPGTRLTVL.

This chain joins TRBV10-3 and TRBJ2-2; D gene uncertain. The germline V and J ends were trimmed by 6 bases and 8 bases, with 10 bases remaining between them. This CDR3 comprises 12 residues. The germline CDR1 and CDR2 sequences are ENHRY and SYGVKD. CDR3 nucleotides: TGTGCCATCAGGAGTTTAGCTGGGGAGCTGTTTTTT. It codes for CAIRSLAGELFF.

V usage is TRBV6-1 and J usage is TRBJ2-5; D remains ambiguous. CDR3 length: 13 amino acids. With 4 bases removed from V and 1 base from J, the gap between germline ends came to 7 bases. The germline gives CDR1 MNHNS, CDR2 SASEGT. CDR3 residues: CASSVRSQETQYF. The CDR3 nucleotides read TGTGCCAGCAGTGTGCGCTCCCAAGAGACCCAGTACTTC.

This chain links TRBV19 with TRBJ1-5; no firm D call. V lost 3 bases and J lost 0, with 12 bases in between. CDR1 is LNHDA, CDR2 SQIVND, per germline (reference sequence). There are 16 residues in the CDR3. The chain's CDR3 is CASSIGPGYSNQPQHF. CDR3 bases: TGTGCCAGTAGTATCGGACCGGGATATAGCAATCAGCCCCAGCATTTT.

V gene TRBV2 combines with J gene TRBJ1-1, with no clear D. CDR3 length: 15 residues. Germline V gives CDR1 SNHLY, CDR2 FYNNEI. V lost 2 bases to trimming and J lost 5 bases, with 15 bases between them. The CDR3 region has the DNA TGTGCCAGCAGTGAATCGGGTCTCTGGGTAACTGAAGCTTTCTTT. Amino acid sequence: CASSESGLWVTEAFF.

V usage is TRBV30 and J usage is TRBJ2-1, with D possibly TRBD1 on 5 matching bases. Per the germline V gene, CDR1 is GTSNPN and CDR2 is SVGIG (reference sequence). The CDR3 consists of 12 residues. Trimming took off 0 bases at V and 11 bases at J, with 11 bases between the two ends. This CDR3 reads CAWSVQAAKQFF. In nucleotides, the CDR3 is TGTGCCTGGAGTGTACAGGCGGCTAAGCAGTTCTTC. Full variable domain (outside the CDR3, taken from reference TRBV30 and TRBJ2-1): SQTIHQWPATLVQPVGSPLSLECTVEGTSNPNLYWYRQAAGRGLQLLFYSVGIGQISSEVPQNLSASRPQDRQFILSSKKLLLSDSGFYLCAWSVQAAKQFFGPGTRLTVL.

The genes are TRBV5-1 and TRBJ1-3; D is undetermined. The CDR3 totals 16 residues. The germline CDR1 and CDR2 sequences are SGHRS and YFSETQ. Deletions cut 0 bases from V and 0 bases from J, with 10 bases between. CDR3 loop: CASSLGPGPSGNTIYF. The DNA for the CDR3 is TGCGCCAGCAGCTTGGGACCAGGCCCCTCTGGAAACACCATATATTTT.

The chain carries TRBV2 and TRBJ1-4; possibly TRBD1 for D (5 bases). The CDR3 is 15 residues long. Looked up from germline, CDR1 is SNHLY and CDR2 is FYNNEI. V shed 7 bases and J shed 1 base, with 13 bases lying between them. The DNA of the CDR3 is TGTGCCAGCAAGGAGGGGTTGGTAACTAATGAAAAACTGTTTTTT. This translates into CASKEGLVTNEKLFF. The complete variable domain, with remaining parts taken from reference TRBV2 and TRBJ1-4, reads EPEVTQTPSHQVTQMGQEVILRCVPISNHLYFYWYRQILGQKVEFLVSFYNNEISEKSEIFDDQFSVERPDGSNFTLKIRSTKLEDSAMYFCASKEGLVTNEKLFFGSGTQLSVL.

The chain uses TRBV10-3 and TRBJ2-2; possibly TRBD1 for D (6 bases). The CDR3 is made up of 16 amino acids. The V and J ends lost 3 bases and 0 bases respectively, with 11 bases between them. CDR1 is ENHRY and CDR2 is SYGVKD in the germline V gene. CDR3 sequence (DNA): TGTGCCATCAGTGAATACCGGGACACGAACACCGGGGAGCTGTTTTTT. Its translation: CAISEYRDTNTGELFF.

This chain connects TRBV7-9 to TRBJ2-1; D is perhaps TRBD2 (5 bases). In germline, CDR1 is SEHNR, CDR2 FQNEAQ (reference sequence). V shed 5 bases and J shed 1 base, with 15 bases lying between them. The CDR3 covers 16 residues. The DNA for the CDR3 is TGTGCCAGCAGCCTACCAATTCCGGGATCCTACAATGAGCAGTTCTTC. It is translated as CASSLPIPGSYNEQFF. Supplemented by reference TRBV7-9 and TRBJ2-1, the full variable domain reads DTGVSQNPRHKITKRGQNVTFRCDPISEHNRLYWYRQTLGQGPEFLTYFQNEAQLEKSRLLSDRFSAERPKGSFSTLEIQRTEQGDSAMYLCASSLPIPGSYNEQFFGPGTRLTVL.

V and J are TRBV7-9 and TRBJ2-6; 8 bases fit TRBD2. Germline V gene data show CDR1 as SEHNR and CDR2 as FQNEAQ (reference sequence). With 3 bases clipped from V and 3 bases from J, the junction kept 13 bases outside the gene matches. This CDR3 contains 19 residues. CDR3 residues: CASSFLGGRTGRGANVLTF. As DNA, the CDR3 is TGTGCCAGCAGCTTCCTTGGCGGGAGGACGGGTCGTGGGGCCAACGTCCTGACTTTC.

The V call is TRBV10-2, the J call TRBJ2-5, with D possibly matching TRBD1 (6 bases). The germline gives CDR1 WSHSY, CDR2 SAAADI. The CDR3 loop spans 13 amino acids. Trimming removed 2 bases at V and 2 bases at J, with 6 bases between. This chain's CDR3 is CASSEQGQETQYF. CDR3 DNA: TGCGCCAGCAGTGAGCAGGGGCAAGAGACCCAGTACTTC.

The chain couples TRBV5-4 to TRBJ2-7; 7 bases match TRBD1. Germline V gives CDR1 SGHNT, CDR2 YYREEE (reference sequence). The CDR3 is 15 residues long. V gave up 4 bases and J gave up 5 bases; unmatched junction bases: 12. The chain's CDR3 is CASSDGTAQTHEQYF. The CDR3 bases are TGTGCCAGCAGCGACGGGACAGCTCAAACCCACGAGCAGTACTTC.